One T cell receptor beta chain is described in this entry. Its antigen is still unknown. This sample was taken from a study of cytomegalovirus exposure and HLA in healthy donors. Broader study findings: As was reported, the classifier diagnosed cytomegalovirus status with high specificity and sensitivity.

Sequencing used immunoSEQ multiplex PCR; TCRdb keeps in-frame clones, though not all of them. The sample carries 100,000 to 150,000 clones, more than 95% recorded once. From germline, CDR1 is MNHEY and CDR2 SMNVEV (reference sequence). With 2 bases removed from V and 6 bases from J, the gap between germline ends came to 13 bases. The CDR3 loop spans 14 amino acids. The sample comprised PBMCs. The clonotype comes from a young man in good health and CMV-seronegative. J is TRBJ1-1 and V is TRBV27; possible D gene TRBD1, 5 bases. Here the CDR3 DNA reads TGTGCCAGCAGTTTAATAAGCAGGGCCCCTGAAGCTTTCTTT. Its protein product is CASSLISRAPEAFF.